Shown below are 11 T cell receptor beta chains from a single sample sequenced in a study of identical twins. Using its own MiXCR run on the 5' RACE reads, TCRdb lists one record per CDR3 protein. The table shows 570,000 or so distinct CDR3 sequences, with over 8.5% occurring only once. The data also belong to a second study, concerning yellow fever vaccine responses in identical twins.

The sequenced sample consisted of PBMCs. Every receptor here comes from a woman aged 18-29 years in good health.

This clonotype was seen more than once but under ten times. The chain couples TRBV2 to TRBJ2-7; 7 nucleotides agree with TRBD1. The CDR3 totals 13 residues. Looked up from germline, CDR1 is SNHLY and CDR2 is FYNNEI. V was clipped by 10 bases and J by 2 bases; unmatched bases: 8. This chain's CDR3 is CATVGGLAYEQYF. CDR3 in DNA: TGTGCCACAGTAGGGGGCCTCGCCTACGAGCAGTACTTC.

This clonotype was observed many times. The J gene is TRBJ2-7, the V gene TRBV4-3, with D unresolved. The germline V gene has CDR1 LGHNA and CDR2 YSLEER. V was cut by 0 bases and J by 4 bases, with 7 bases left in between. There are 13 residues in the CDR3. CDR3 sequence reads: CASSQDSGYEQYF. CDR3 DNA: TGCGCCAGCAGCCAAGATTCCGGGTACGAGCAGTACTTC.

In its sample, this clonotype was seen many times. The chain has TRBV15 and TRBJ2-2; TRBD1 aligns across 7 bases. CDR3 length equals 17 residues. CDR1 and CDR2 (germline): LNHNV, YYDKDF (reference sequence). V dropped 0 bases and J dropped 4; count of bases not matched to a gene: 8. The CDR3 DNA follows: TGTGCCACCAGCAGAGATTTTACAGGGGCGGTCACCGGGGAGCTGTTTTTT. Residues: CATSRDFTGAVTGELFF.

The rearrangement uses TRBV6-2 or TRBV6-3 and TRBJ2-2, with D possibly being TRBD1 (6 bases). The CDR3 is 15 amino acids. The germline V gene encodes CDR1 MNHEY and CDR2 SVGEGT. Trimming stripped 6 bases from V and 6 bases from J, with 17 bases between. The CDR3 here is CASRLNPTGPGELFF. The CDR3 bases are TGTGCCAGCAGGCTCAACCCCACAGGGCCCGGGGAGCTGTTTTTT.

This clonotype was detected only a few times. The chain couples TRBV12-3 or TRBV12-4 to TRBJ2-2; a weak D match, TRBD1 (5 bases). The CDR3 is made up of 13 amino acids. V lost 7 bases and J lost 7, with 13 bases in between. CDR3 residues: CASIQENVGELFF. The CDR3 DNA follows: TGTGCCAGCATACAGGAGAACGTCGGGGAGCTGTTTTTT.

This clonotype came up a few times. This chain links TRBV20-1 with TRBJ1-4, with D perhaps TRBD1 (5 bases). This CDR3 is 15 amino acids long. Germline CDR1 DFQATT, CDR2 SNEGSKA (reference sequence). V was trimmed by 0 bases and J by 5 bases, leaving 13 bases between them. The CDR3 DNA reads TGCAGTGCTAGAGATCTCAGGGAGGCAAATGAAAAACTGTTTTTT. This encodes CSARDLREANEKLFF.

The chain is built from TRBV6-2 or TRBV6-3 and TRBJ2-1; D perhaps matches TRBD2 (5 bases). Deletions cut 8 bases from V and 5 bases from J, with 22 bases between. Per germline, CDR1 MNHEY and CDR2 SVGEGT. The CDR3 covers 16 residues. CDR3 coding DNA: TGTGCCAGCGGTAACGCCGGGGTAGGGAAACACAATGAGCAGTTCTTC. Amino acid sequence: CASGNAGVGKHNEQFF.

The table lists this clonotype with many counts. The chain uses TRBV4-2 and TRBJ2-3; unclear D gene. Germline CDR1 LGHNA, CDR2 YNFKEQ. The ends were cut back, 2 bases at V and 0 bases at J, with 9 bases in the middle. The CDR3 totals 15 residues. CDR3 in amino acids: CASSQRLASTDTQYF. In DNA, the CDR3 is TGTGCCAGCAGCCAACGACTGGCTAGCACAGATACGCAGTATTTT.

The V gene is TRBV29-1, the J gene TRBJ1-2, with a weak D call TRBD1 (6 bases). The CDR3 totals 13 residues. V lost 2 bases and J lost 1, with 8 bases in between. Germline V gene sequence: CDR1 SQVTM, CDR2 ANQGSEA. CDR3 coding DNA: TGCAGCGTTGAATCGGACAGTAACTATGGCTACACCTTC. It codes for CSVESDSNYGYTF.

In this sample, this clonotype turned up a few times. DNA of the CDR3: TGTGCCAGCAGTACCTCAGGGGGCTATGAGCAGTTCTTC. Its protein product is CASSTSGGYEQFF. The chain combines TRBV12-3 or TRBV12-4 with TRBJ2-1, with TRBD1 identical over 8 bases. The CDR3 extends over 13 amino acids. Trimming at V came to 5 bases and at J to 8 bases, leaving 5 bases not matched to a gene.

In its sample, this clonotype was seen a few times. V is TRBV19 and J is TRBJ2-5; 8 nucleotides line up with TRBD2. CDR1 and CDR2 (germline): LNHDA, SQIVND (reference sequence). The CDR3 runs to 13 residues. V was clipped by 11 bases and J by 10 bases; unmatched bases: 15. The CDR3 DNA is TGTGCCGCGGGGGGACAATCCCTTATGGACCAGTACTTC. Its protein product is CAAGGQSLMDQYF. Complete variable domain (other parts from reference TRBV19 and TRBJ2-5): DGGITQSPKYLFRKEGQNVTLSCEQNLNHDAMYWYRQDPGQGLRLIYYSQIVNDFQKGDIAEGYSVSREKKESFPLTVTSAQKNPTAFYLCAAGGQSLMDQYFGPGTRLLVL.